This TCR beta chain was obtained from a study of blood T cell repertoires in COVID-19. Study-wide background: Researchers got acute and convalescent COVID-19 samples from the United States, Italy and Spain. PBMCs, B-cell-depleted T cells, or T cells were the source of the cDNA or gDNA that made up the material.

Losses at the gene ends were 3 bases for V and 1 base for J; bases not matched to a gene: 6. The CDR3 contains 18 residues. Germline-derived CDR1 and CDR2 are SGHAT and FQNNGV. Seattle-derived patients entered the study during active infection and were followed longitudinally. Original analysis: Amplification with reference gene primers provided the estimates of nucleated cell counts. Here immunoSEQ multiplex PCR was the method, and the copy in TCRdb shows in-frame clones only, minus some. For V, J and clone size, that table is used; D and trimming come from the DNA. The sample holds under 400,000 clones, approximately 87% seen once.

Sequenced input: peripheral blood. This clonotype originated in a woman aged 25 to 45 with COVID-19, enrolled during active disease. The chain recombines TRBV11-2 with TRBJ2-1; 13 bases are a match to TRBD2. CDR3 nucleotides: TGTGCCAGCAGCTTGAGACTAGCGGGAGGTGGATCCTACAATGAGCAGTTCTTC. Protein sequence: CASSLRLAGGGSYNEQFF.